The 13 T cell receptor beta chains reported below all come from one sample, sequenced in a study of identical twins. TCRdb re-derived calls from the 5' RACE reads in MiXCR, one entry per CDR3 protein. The data contain 200,000 to 300,000 distinct CDR3 sequences, about 7.5% of them singletons. The same specimen was also included in a second study, on yellow fever vaccine responses in identical twins.

The sequenced sample was CD8+ T cells sorted from blood. The receptors come from a woman aged 18-29 years in good health.

This clonotype was detected a few times. The chain carries TRBV12-3 or TRBV12-4 and TRBJ2-5; 11 bases fit TRBD2. V shed 2 bases and J 5 bases; nucleotides not matched to a gene: 4. The CDR3 has 15 residues. The CDR3 is CASSLTSGGSETQYF. As DNA, the CDR3 is TGTGCCAGCAGTTTAACTAGCGGGGGTTCGGAGACCCAGTACTTC.

This clonotype has more than one count but fewer than ten. The rearrangement links TRBV11-1 to TRBJ1-1; perhaps TRBD1 as D (5 bases). The CDR3 runs 13 residues. Germline CDR1 SGHAT, CDR2 FQDESV (reference sequence). V was trimmed by 5 bases and J by 3 bases, leaving 10 bases between them. CDR3 in DNA: TGTGCCAGCAGCCCGGGGCGGTACACTGAAGCTTTCTTT. It specifies CASSPGRYTEAFF.

This clonotype was detected a few times. The CDR3 coding sequence is TGCGCCAGCAGCCCCGATCCAGCGGCTCCTACTAGCACAGATACGCAGTATTTT. Encoded protein: CASSPDPAAPTSTDTQYF. J is TRBJ2-3 and V is TRBV5-1, with D maybe TRBD2 (5 bases). Germline V gene sequence: CDR1 SGHRS, CDR2 YFSETQ. With 4 bases removed from V and 0 bases from J, the gap between germline ends came to 21 bases. This CDR3 comprises 18 residues. The entire variable domain, with the rest obtained from reference TRBV5-1 and TRBJ2-3, is as follows: KAGVTQTPRYLIKTRGQQVTLSCSPISGHRSVSWYQQTPGQGLQFLFEYFSETQRNKGNFPGRFSGRQFSNSRSEMNVSTLELGDSALYLCASSPDPAAPTSTDTQYFGPGTRLTVL.

This clonotype came up a few times. The chain uses TRBV2 and TRBJ2-3; D unclear. Germline V gene lookup returns CDR1 SNHLY and CDR2 FYNNEI. The CDR3 spans 14 residues. V lost 6 bases and J lost 5, with 15 bases in between. The CDR3 DNA sequence: TGTGCCAGCAGGGGAAGTGTGAGTGGAGATACGCAGTATTTT. Translated: CASRGSVSGDTQYF. The whole variable domain, filled in from reference TRBV2 and TRBJ2-3, reads EPEVTQTPSHQVTQMGQEVILRCVPISNHLYFYWYRQILGQKVEFLVSFYNNEISEKSEIFDDQFSVERPDGSNFTLKIRSTKLEDSAMYFCASRGSVSGDTQYFGPGTRLTVL.

V is TRBV5-5 and J is TRBJ2-6; D gene uncertain. This CDR3 region has 17 residues. Germline CDR1 and CDR2: SGHKS and YYEKEE (reference sequence). The germline V and J ends were trimmed by 4 bases and 0 bases, with 14 bases remaining between them. DNA of the CDR3: TGTGCCAGCAGCCCCAAAGTATTTGGCTCTGGGGCCAACGTCCTGACTTTC. This codes for CASSPKVFGSGANVLTF.

The chain recombines TRBV28 with TRBJ2-6, with no clear D. CDR1 MDHEN and CDR2 SYDVKM come from the germline V gene. CDR3 length: 15 residues. Trimming cost V 3 bases and J 0 bases, with 6 bases left between them. The CDR3 DNA follows: TGTGCCAGCAGTTTGGTCGCCTCTGGGGCCAACGTCCTGACTTTC. This encodes CASSLVASGANVLTF.

This clonotype was counted only a few times. The chain employs TRBV7-2 and TRBJ2-5; D tentatively reads TRBD1 or TRBD2 (7 bases each). Germline values: CDR1 SGHTA, CDR2 FQGNSA. Trimming removed 5 bases from V and 4 bases from J, with 20 bases in between. This CDR3 comprises 16 residues. CDR3 protein: CASSARGLAARETQYF. For the CDR3, the DNA is TGTGCCAGCAGCGCGAGGGGGCTAGCGGCACGAGAGACCCAGTACTTC.

The V and J genes are TRBV7-6 and TRBJ2-3; D possibly corresponds to TRBD2 (6 bases). Per the germline V gene, CDR1 is SGHVS and CDR2 is FNYEAQ. CDR3 size: 15 residues. Trimming took 5 bases from V and 4 from J, leaving 16 bases between them. CDR3 DNA sequence: TGTGCCAGCAGCCGAGGAACAGGAGGGGCAGATACGCAGTATTTT. Amino acids: CASSRGTGGADTQYF.

In its sample, this clonotype was seen a few times. This chain links TRBV14 with TRBJ1-1; D might be TRBD1 (5 bases). The CDR3 is 14 amino acids. Germline CDR1 is SGHDN and CDR2 is FVKESK. Trimming removed 4 bases at V and 3 bases at J, with 12 bases between. CDR3 in DNA: TGTGCCAGCAGCCCCTGGACCAGGGACACTGAAGCTTTCTTT. Its protein product is CASSPWTRDTEAFF. The full variable domain, completed using reference TRBV14 and TRBJ1-1, is EAGVTQFPSHSVIEKGQTVTLRCDPISGHDNLYWYRRVMGKEIKFLLHFVKESKQDESGMPNNRFLAERTGGTYSTLKVQPAELEDSGVYFCASSPWTRDTEAFFGQGTRLTVV.

This clonotype was observed a handful of times. The genes are TRBV10-2 and TRBJ2-2, with 7 bases that match TRBD1. Germline assignment: CDR1 WSHSY and CDR2 SAAADI. V dropped 8 bases and J dropped 2; count of bases not matched to a gene: 8. The CDR3 has 15 residues. CDR3 region: CASFPQGPNTGELFF. DNA of the CDR3: TGCGCCAGCTTTCCACAGGGGCCTAACACCGGGGAGCTGTTTTTT.

This clonotype was detected a few times. V is TRBV9 and J is TRBJ2-3; 7 positions agree with TRBD2. CDR3 size: 15 residues. In germline, CDR1 is SGDLS, CDR2 YYNGEE. J gave up 4 bases and V 0 bases, and 5 bases lay outside the gene matches. CDR3 sequence (DNA): TGTGCCAGCAGCGTAGAGGGACTAATCGCAGATACGCAGTATTTT. It translates to CASSVEGLIADTQYF.

Only a few counts were recorded for this clonotype. The rearrangement links TRBV7-9 to TRBJ2-7, with a weak D call TRBD1 (5 bases). Germline V CDR1 and CDR2: SEHNR, FQNEAQ (reference sequence). Trimming pared 5 bases from V and 3 bases from J, leaving 14 bases between. The CDR3 totals 14 residues. CDR3 nucleotide sequence: TGTGCCAGCAGCCCTGTGCAGGGTCACTACGAGCAGTACGTC. It translates to CASSPVQGHYEQYV.

This clonotype was recorded at least ten times. The CDR3 protein is CASSPGLAGGVEQFF. The CDR3 DNA sequence: TGTGCCAGCAGCCCGGGACTAGCGGGAGGAGTTGAGCAGTTCTTC. The V gene is TRBV7-6, the J gene TRBJ2-1; 15 bases fit TRBD2. The CDR3 is 15 amino acids. J was trimmed by 9 bases and V by 5 bases; bases with no gene match: 5. CDR1 is SGHVS, CDR2 FNYEAQ, per germline.